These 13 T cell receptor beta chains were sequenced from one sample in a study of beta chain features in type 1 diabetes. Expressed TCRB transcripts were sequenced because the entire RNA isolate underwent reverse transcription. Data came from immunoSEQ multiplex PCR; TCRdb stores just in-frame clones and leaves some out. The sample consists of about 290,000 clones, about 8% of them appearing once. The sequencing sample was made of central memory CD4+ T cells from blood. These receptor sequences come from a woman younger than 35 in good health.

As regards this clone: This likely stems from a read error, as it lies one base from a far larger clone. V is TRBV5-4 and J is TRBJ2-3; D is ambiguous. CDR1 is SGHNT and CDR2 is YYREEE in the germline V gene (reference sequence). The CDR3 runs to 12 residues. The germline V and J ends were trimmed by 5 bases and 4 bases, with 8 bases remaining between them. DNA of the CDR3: TGTGCCAGCAGTTACGGACCAGATACGCAGTATTTT. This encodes CASSYGPDTQYF.

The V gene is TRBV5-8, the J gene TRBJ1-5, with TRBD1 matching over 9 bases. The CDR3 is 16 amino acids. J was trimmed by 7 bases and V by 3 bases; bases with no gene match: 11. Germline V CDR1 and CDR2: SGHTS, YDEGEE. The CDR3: CASSYSGTGSLQPQHF. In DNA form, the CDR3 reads TGTGCCAGCAGCTACTCCGGGACAGGGTCCCTCCAGCCCCAGCATTTT.

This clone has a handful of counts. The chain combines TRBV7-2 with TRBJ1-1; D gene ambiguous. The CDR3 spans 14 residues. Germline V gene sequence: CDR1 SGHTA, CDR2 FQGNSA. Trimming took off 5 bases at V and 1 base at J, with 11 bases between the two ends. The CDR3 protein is CASSAYHGNTEAFF. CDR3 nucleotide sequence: TGTGCCAGCAGCGCCTATCATGGGAACACTGAAGCTTTCTTT. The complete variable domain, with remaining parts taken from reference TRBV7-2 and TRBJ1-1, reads GAGVSQSPSNKVTEKGKDVELRCDPISGHTALYWYRQSLGQGLEFLIYFQGNSAPDKSGLPSDRFSAERTGGSVSTLTIQRTQQEDSAVYLCASSAYHGNTEAFFGQGTRLTVV.

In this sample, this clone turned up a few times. The CDR3 region is CASSRSGSGEETQYF. The CDR3 DNA reads as TGCGCCAGCAGCCGGAGCGGGAGTGGAGAAGAGACCCAGTACTTC. The genes are TRBV4-1 and TRBJ2-5; TRBD2 matches at 8 bases. CDR1 is MGHRA and CDR2 is YSYEKL in the germline V gene. V was pared by 4 bases and J by 3 bases, with 7 bases of the junction left unmatched. The CDR3 sequence is 15 residues long.

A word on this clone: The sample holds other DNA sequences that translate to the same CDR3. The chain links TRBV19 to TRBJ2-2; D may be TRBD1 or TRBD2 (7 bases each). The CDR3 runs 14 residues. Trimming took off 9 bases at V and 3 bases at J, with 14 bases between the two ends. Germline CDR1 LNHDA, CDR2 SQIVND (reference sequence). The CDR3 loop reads CASAQGGDTGELFF. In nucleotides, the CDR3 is TGTGCCAGCGCTCAGGGGGGGGACACCGGGGAGCTGTTTTTT.

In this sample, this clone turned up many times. The CDR3 sequence is CASSVTVAGAQETQYF. The CDR3 nucleotides read TGTGCCAGCAGCGTAACCGTGGCGGGGGCCCAAGAGACCCAGTACTTC. The chain is built from TRBV9 and TRBJ2-5; D may be TRBD2 (7 bases). The germline V gene encodes CDR1 SGDLS and CDR2 YYNGEE. The ends were cut back, 1 base at V and 1 base at J, with 14 bases in the middle. The CDR3 extends over 16 amino acids.

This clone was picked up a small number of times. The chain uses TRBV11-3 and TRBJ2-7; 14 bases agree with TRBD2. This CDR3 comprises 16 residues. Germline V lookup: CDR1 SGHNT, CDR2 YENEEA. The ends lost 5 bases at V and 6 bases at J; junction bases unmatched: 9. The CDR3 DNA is TGTGCCAGCAGCCCGGGGACTAGCGGGAGTAACGTCGAGCAGTACTTC. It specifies CASSPGTSGSNVEQYF.

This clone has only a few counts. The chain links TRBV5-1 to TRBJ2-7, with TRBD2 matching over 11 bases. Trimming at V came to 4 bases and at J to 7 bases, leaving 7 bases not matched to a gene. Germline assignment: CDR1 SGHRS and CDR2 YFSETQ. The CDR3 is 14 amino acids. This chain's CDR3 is CASSPQTSGNEQYF. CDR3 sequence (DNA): TGCGCCAGCAGCCCTCAGACTAGCGGGAATGAGCAGTACTTC. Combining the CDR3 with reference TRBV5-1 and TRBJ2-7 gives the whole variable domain KAGVTQTPRYLIKTRGQQVTLSCSPISGHRSVSWYQQTPGQGLQFLFEYFSETQRNKGNFPGRFSGRQFSNSRSEMNVSTLELGDSALYLCASSPQTSGNEQYFGPGTRLTVT.

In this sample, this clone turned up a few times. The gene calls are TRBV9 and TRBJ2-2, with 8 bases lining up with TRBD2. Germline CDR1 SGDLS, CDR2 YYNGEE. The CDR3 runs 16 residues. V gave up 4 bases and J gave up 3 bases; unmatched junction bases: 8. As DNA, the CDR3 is TGTGCCAGCAGCCTCAGCGGGAGAGTTTACACCGGGGAGCTGTTTTTT. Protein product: CASSLSGRVYTGELFF.

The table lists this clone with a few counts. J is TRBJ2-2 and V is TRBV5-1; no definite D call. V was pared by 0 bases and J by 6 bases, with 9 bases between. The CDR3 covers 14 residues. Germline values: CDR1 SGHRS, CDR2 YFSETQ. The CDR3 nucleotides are TGCGCCAGCAGCTTGGGCCTAGAATCCGGGGAGCTGTTTTTT. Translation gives CASSLGLESGELFF.

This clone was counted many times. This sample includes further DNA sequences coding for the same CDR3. CDR3 in amino acids: CASTGTENSPLHF. In DNA, the CDR3 is TGTGCCAGCACCGGGACAGAAAATTCACCCCTCCACTTT. This rearrangement joins TRBV2 to TRBJ1-6; the match to TRBD1 covers 7 bases. There are 13 residues in the CDR3. Germline CDR1 reads SNHLY; CDR2 reads FYNNEI. V lost 7 bases, J lost 7 bases, and 4 bases stayed unmatched.

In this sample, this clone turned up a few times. CDR3 nucleotides: TGTGCCAGCAGTGATTTGACCTATAATTCACCCCTCCACTTT. Amino acid sequence: CASSDLTYNSPLHF. This rearrangement joins TRBV7-2 to TRBJ1-6; unclear D gene. The CDR3 has 14 amino acids. CDR1 is SGHTA and CDR2 is FQGNSA in the germline V gene. V lost 6 bases and J lost 2, with 8 bases in between.

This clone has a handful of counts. The CDR3 bases are TGTGCCAGCAGCCGTTATAATGAGCAGTTCTTC. It yields the protein CASSRYNEQFF. The chain has TRBV6-6 and TRBJ2-1; D unresolved. CDR1 and CDR2 (germline): MNHNY, SVGAGI (reference sequence). V lost 6 bases to trimming and J lost 7 bases, with 7 bases between them. This CDR3 spans 11 amino acids.